This T cell receptor beta chain was recovered during a study of T cells of healthy individuals. CDR3 length: 16 residues. In germline, CDR1 is DFQATT, CDR2 SNEGSKA (reference sequence). V gave up 8 bases and J gave up 4 bases; unmatched junction bases: 17. On this clonotype: One base away lies a much larger clone, so this may be a sequencing read error.

TCRdb re-called the 5' RACE reads with MiXCR, one entry per CDR3 protein. The data hold nearly 100,000 distinct CDR3 sequences, with 15% to 20% observed a single time. V usage is TRBV20-1 and J usage is TRBJ2-7; TRBD1 aligns across 10 bases. This TCR was sampled from a human donor in good health. The CDR3 DNA is TGCAGTACGGAAGAGCTCGGGACAGGGGATGAGTACGAGCAGTACTTC. Its translation: CSTEELGTGDEYEQYF.